These 22 T cell receptor beta chains share one sample of origin, sequenced in a study of identical twins. TCRdb redid the calling of the 5' RACE reads with MiXCR, one entry per CDR3 protein. There are just over 500,000 distinct CDR3 sequences in the sample; approximately 22% occur only once, and roughly 0.9% lies in the top ten. This sample was also put to use in a study of T cells expressing NK-cell markers.

Sample: CD4+ T cells sorted from blood. The receptors come from a woman between 18 and 29 years old in good health.

This clonotype occurred a few times. The genes are TRBV27 and TRBJ1-1; D is undetermined. Germline V CDR1 and CDR2: MNHEY, SMNVEV (reference sequence). This CDR3 is built from 13 residues. V lost 3 bases, J lost 12 bases, and 17 bases lay in between. CDR3: CASSFSASVVPFF. The CDR3 nucleotides read TGTGCCAGCAGTTTTAGTGCTTCGGTGGTGCCTTTCTTT.

This clonotype was observed many times. The chain is built from TRBV3-1 and TRBJ2-7, with TRBD1 matching 8 bases. The CDR3 runs to 17 residues. V lost 2 bases to trimming and J lost 0 bases; unmatched junction nucleotides: 9. CDR1 and CDR2 from the germline V gene are LGHDT and YNNKEL (reference sequence). CDR3 coding DNA: TGTGCCAGCAGCCAACTCTTCCGGGACAGGAGCTCCTACGAGCAGTACTTC. Protein: CASSQLFRDRSSYEQYF.

J is TRBJ1-2 and V is TRBV5-1; 10 positions agree with TRBD1. Germline CDR1 SGHRS, CDR2 YFSETQ. V shed 4 bases, J shed 7 bases, and the junction held 7 bases outside the gene matches. The CDR3 has 14 amino acids. The CDR3 region has the DNA TGCGCCAGCAGCGCTACGACAGGGGGCAGTGGCTACACCTTC. It encodes CASSATTGGSGYTF.

This clonotype was seen a handful of times. The chain recombines TRBV6-2 or TRBV6-3 with TRBJ1-1, with a weak D call TRBD1 (5 bases). This CDR3 has 14 amino acids. Trimming removed 7 bases from V and 1 base from J, with 13 bases in between. The V gene's germline CDR1 is MNHEY and CDR2 SVGEGT. CDR3 sequence (DNA): TGTGCCAGCAACCCTCTCCAGGGGAACACTGAAGCTTTCTTT. It codes for CASNPLQGNTEAFF.

This clonotype was counted only a few times. This sequence joins TRBV5-1 and TRBJ1-2, with D unresolved. Trimming shortened V by 2 bases and J by 9 bases, and 11 bases separated the two germline ends. There are 12 residues in the CDR3. Germline V gene sequence: CDR1 SGHRS, CDR2 YFSETQ. CDR3 DNA: TGCGCCAGCAGCTTCAGAGGCGACAGCTACACCTTC. Amino acid sequence: CASSFRGDSYTF.

The chain has TRBV18 and TRBJ2-1; D ambiguous. Germline assignment: CDR1 KGHSH and CDR2 LQKENI. The CDR3 sequence is 12 residues long. Deletions cut 0 bases from V and 9 bases from J, with 6 bases between. CDR3 in amino acids: CASSPPHGEQFF. The DNA for the CDR3 is TGTGCCAGCTCACCACCCCACGGTGAGCAGTTCTTC.

The chain links TRBV2 to TRBJ2-7, with 7 bases matching TRBD1. V lost 11 bases, J lost 5 bases, and 9 bases stayed unmatched. CDR3 length: 12 amino acids. Germline CDR1 SNHLY, CDR2 FYNNEI. The CDR3, as DNA: TGTGCCGGTACCTCACAGGGGAACGAGCAGTACTTC. It encodes CAGTSQGNEQYF.

This clonotype was seen a handful of times. V usage is TRBV29-1 and J usage is TRBJ2-5, with 8 positions matching TRBD2. This CDR3 comprises 13 residues. Germline V gene lookup returns CDR1 SQVTM and CDR2 ANQGSEA. V shed 3 bases and J 4 bases; nucleotides not matched to a gene: 4. The DNA of the CDR3 is TGCAGCGTTGATCCGGGACTAGTAGAGACCCAGTACTTC. It specifies CSVDPGLVETQYF.

This sequence joins TRBV20-1 and TRBJ2-7; a weak D match, TRBD2 (5 bases). The CDR3 consists of 14 residues. The V and J ends lost 1 base and 0 bases respectively, with 10 bases between them. Germline CDR1 is DFQATT and CDR2 is SNEGSKA (reference sequence). Written as DNA, the CDR3 is TGCAGTGCTAGAGCCACGGACTTCTCCTACGAGCAGTACTTC. Translating it yields CSARATDFSYEQYF.

This clonotype has just a few counts. The rearrangement uses TRBV20-1 and TRBJ2-1, with TRBD2 as a possible D gene (6 bases). The germline CDR1 and CDR2 sequences are DFQATT and SNEGSKA (reference sequence). CDR3 size: 14 residues. Between the trimmed V and J ends, which lost 7 bases and 2 bases, there was a span of 15 bases. CDR3 bases: TGCAGTGTCGAGGCTAGCGTCCCCTACAATGAGCAGTTCTTC. Translation gives CSVEASVPYNEQFF.

This chain uses TRBV5-5 with TRBJ1-5; D is unclear. CDR1 and CDR2 from the germline V gene are SGHKS and YYEKEE (reference sequence). Between the trimmed V and J ends, which lost 1 base and 0 bases, there was a span of 11 bases. This CDR3 region has 16 residues. As DNA, the CDR3 is TGTGCCAGCAGCTTGAATCTCCGGGATAGCAATCAGCCCCAGCATTTT. This translates into CASSLNLRDSNQPQHF.

This clonotype appeared a few times. For the CDR3, the DNA is TGCGCCAGCAGGGCGGGACAGGAAGAGACCCAGTACTTC. Amino acids: CASRAGQEETQYF. The V call is TRBV5-1, the J call TRBJ2-5; TRBD1 matches at 8 bases. The CDR3 sequence is 13 residues long. With 5 bases clipped from V and 3 bases from J, the junction kept 3 bases outside the gene matches. Germline loops: CDR1 SGHRS, CDR2 YFSETQ.

The J gene is TRBJ2-7, the V gene TRBV7-2; D possibly corresponds to TRBD1 (5 bases). Germline CDR1 reads SGHTA; CDR2 reads FQGNSA. The CDR3 has 13 amino acids. Trimming took off 6 bases at V and 6 bases at J, with 15 bases between the two ends. The CDR3 DNA follows: TGTGCCAGCAGATTGAGCAGGGCAAGCGAGCAGTACTTC. Its translation is CASRLSRASEQYF.

The chain combines TRBV5-1 with TRBJ1-1; 7 bases agree with TRBD1. CDR1 and CDR2 from the germline V gene are SGHRS and YFSETQ. The CDR3 spans 15 residues. V dropped 0 bases and J dropped 0; count of bases not matched to a gene: 2. CDR3 bases: TGCGCCAGCAGCTTGGGGGACAGAATGAACACTGAAGCTTTCTTT. Translated, it gives CASSLGDRMNTEAFF.

CDR3 bases: TGCAGTGCTAGATCCTCCGTGAGACTAGCGGACAATGAGCAGTTCTTC. This translates into CSARSSVRLADNEQFF. This chain links TRBV20-1 with TRBJ2-1; TRBD2 matches at 9 bases. The germline gives CDR1 DFQATT, CDR2 SNEGSKA (reference sequence). This CDR3 is 16 amino acids long. V dropped 2 bases and J dropped 5; count of bases not matched to a gene: 10.

The rearrangement uses TRBV20-1 and TRBJ2-3, with D possibly being TRBD2 (7 bases). Germline V gene lookup returns CDR1 DFQATT and CDR2 SNEGSKA (reference sequence). The CDR3 totals 16 residues. CDR3 residues: CSILGGGSASTDTQYF. As DNA, the CDR3 is TGCAGCATCCTAGGGGGGGGCAGTGCTAGCACAGATACGCAGTATTTT.

J is TRBJ1-4 and V is TRBV12-3 or TRBV12-4, with D possibly matching TRBD1 (5 bases). The ends were cut back, 3 bases at V and 13 bases at J, with 12 bases in the middle. The CDR3 sequence is 12 residues long. The CDR3 nucleotides are TGTGCCAGCAGTTTCTCAGGGAGCGGACTGTTTTTT. As protein: CASSFSGSGLFF.

V usage is TRBV7-9 and J usage is TRBJ2-7; 8 bases agree with TRBD2. The length of the CDR3 is 14 residues. Trimming at V came to 5 bases and at J to 6 bases, leaving 9 bases not matched to a gene. CDR1 SEHNR and CDR2 FQNEAQ come from the germline V gene (reference sequence). In nucleotides, the CDR3 is TGTGCCAGCAGCACAAGCGGGAGAGCCCTCGAGCAGTACTTC. This gives the protein CASSTSGRALEQYF.

To note about this clonotype: A read error may account for a junction end that differs from germline. The rearrangement uses TRBV6-1 and TRBJ2-3, with a weak D call TRBD1 (5 bases). Germline V gives CDR1 MNHNS, CDR2 SASEGT. This CDR3 has 14 residues. The CDR3 sequence: CAGREPAKPDTQYF. CDR3 in DNA: TGTGCCGGCAGGGAACCGGCCAAACCAGATACGCAGTATTTT.

This clonotype was detected only a few times. The chain links TRBV10-3 to TRBJ2-5; 9 positions match TRBD2. The V gene end was trimmed by 3 bases and the J gene end by 5 bases; junction bases not matched to a gene: 4. The V gene's germline CDR1 is ENHRY and CDR2 SYGVKD. The CDR3 loop spans 14 amino acids. CDR3 bases: TGTGCCATCAGTGATAGCGGGGGATGGGAGACCCAGTACTTC. It encodes CAISDSGGWETQYF.

This clonotype showed up just a few times. The chain carries TRBV29-1 and TRBJ1-2, with TRBD1 matching over 9 bases. CDR1 is SQVTM, CDR2 ANQGSEA, per germline. V shed 0 bases, J shed 10 bases, and the junction held 15 bases outside the gene matches. This CDR3 contains 16 residues. Here the CDR3 reads CSVEDPSGQGIRSYTF. The DNA for the CDR3 is TGCAGCGTTGAAGATCCCTCGGGACAGGGTATCAGGTCCTACACCTTC.

This clonotype was found a few times. The chain links TRBV9 to TRBJ2-1, with D unresolved. The CDR3 runs to 14 residues. Trimming pared 5 bases from V and 0 bases from J, leaving 9 bases between. Germline CDR1 and CDR2: SGDLS and YYNGEE. CDR3: CASSDPSSYNEQFF. The CDR3 DNA is TGTGCCAGCAGTGATCCGAGCTCCTACAATGAGCAGTTCTTC.